The 21 T cell receptor beta chains in this list originate from one sample, sequenced in a study of T cell responses to AZD1222 COVID-19 vaccine. Some clones are missing from TCRdb's copy, which holds only in-frame ones; the method was immunoSEQ multiplex PCR. The repertoire holds around 77,000 clones, with about nine tenths as singletons. The sample was peripheral blood, taken on day 0 of AZD1222 vaccination. The receptors stem from an adult in good health.

The CDR3 DNA sequence: TGTGCCAGCAGTGCGGGGGGGAAGGTCACTGAAGCTTTCTTT. Its translation is CASSAGGKVTEAFF. The rearrangement joins TRBV2 to TRBJ1-1, with a tentative D call TRBD1 (5 bases). CDR3 length: 14 residues. Germline V gene sequence: CDR1 SNHLY, CDR2 FYNNEI. V lost 4 bases to trimming and J lost 4 bases, with 13 bases between them.

The genes are TRBV6-1 and TRBJ1-4; 11 bases fit TRBD1. Trimming cost V 4 bases and J 6 bases; bases outside gene matches: 7. Germline V gene lookup returns CDR1 MNHNS and CDR2 SASEGT. CDR3 length: 16 amino acids. The CDR3 is CASSAWTGGFDEKLFF. In DNA form, the CDR3 reads TGTGCCAGCAGTGCTTGGACAGGGGGCTTCGATGAAAAACTGTTTTTT.

The chain is built from TRBV5-1 and TRBJ1-4, with 7 bases matching TRBD1. The CDR3 runs 14 residues. The J segment lost 8 bases and the V segment lost 4 bases, leaving 8 bases of the junction unmatched. Germline values: CDR1 SGHRS, CDR2 YFSETQ. This CDR3 is CASSAFTGEEKLFF. The CDR3 DNA follows: TGCGCCAGCAGCGCCTTCACAGGGGAAGAAAAACTGTTTTTT. The whole variable domain, remainder taken from reference TRBV5-1 and TRBJ1-4, is KAGVTQTPRYLIKTRGQQVTLSCSPISGHRSVSWYQQTPGQGLQFLFEYFSETQRNKGNFPGRFSGRQFSNSRSEMNVSTLELGDSALYLCASSAFTGEEKLFFGSGTQLSVL.

The chain employs TRBV7-9 and TRBJ2-1, with TRBD2 matching over 7 bases. This CDR3 comprises 14 residues. Trimming removed 0 bases from V and 4 bases from J; junction bases left unmatched: 0. Germline-derived CDR1 and CDR2 are SEHNR and FQNEAQ (reference sequence). CDR3 nucleotide sequence: TGTGCCAGCAGCTTAGCGGGGGGGTACAATGAGCAGTTCTTC. Its translation: CASSLAGGYNEQFF.

This clone was seen more than once but under ten times. The chain links TRBV6-5 to TRBJ1-1; D is possibly TRBD1 (6 bases). CDR1 is MNHEY and CDR2 is SVGAGI in the germline V gene. CDR3 length: 14 amino acids. Trimming pared 4 bases from V and 5 bases from J, leaving 14 bases between. The CDR3 region has the DNA TGTGCCAGCAGTTCTCAGGGGATAGGGACTGAAGCTTTCTTT. Protein product: CASSSQGIGTEAFF.

The chain couples TRBV6-5 to TRBJ1-5, with D unresolved. Germline loops: CDR1 MNHEY, CDR2 SVGAGI. V lost 4 bases and J 2 bases, leaving 9 bases between the germline ends. This CDR3 comprises 14 residues. The CDR3 coding sequence is TGTGCCAGCAGTTTAAAACTTGGCAATCAGCCCCAGCATTTT. Its protein product is CASSLKLGNQPQHF.

The chain recombines TRBV27 with TRBJ2-2; D unclear. V was trimmed by 3 bases and J by 3 bases, leaving 5 bases between them. This CDR3 is 13 amino acids long. Per germline, CDR1 MNHEY and CDR2 SMNVEV (reference sequence). The CDR3: CASSFSYTGELFF. CDR3 sequence (DNA): TGTGCCAGCAGTTTCTCTTACACCGGGGAGCTGTTTTTT.

The chain carries TRBV6-5 and TRBJ1-3; D gene ambiguous. This CDR3 comprises 11 residues. The V gene lost 7 bases and the J gene lost 4 bases, with 5 bases spanning the gap. CDR1 is MNHEY and CDR2 is SVGAGI in the germline V gene. The CDR3 coding sequence is TGTGCCAGCATAGCCGGAAACACCATATATTTT. Its protein is CASIAGNTIYF.

V usage is TRBV19 and J usage is TRBJ1-1, with D perhaps TRBD1 (6 bases). CDR3 length: 14 amino acids. The V and J ends lost 5 bases and 8 bases respectively, with 18 bases between them. In germline, CDR1 is LNHDA, CDR2 SQIVND (reference sequence). This chain's CDR3 is CASSLTGSWGEAFF. Here the CDR3 DNA reads TGTGCCAGTAGTTTAACAGGGTCCTGGGGCGAAGCTTTCTTT.

This clone was observed a single time. The chain combines TRBV29-1 with TRBJ1-4, with D possibly TRBD1 on 5 matching bases. Trimming stripped 4 bases from V and 5 bases from J, with 11 bases between. The germline CDR1 and CDR2 sequences are SQVTM and ANQGSEA. The CDR3 spans 13 residues. This CDR3 reads CSVARQRNEKLFF. The CDR3 DNA reads TGCAGCGTTGCGAGACAGAGAAATGAAAAACTGTTTTTT. The full variable domain, its missing parts supplied by reference TRBV29-1 and TRBJ1-4, is SAVISQKPSRDICQRGTSLTIQCQVDSQVTMMFWYRQQPGQSLTLIATANQGSEATYESGFVIDKFPISRPNLTFSTLTVSNMSPEDSSIYLCSVARQRNEKLFFGSGTQLSVL.

The chain is built from TRBV18 and TRBJ2-3; TRBD2 aligns across 7 bases. The CDR3 runs to 17 residues. The junction had 16 bases not matched to a gene; V was cut back by 6 bases and J by 4 bases. The germline V gene encodes CDR1 KGHSH and CDR2 LQKENI. The CDR3 nucleotides are TGTGCCAGCTCCCCGTCCCTGGGGGGGGAGTACGCAGATACGCAGTATTTT. Translated, it gives CASSPSLGGEYADTQYF.

V gene TRBV4-1 combines with J gene TRBJ2-1; 7 nucleotides line up with TRBD1. The V gene's germline CDR1 is MGHRA and CDR2 YSYEKL. V lost 0 bases to trimming and J lost 0 bases; unmatched junction nucleotides: 5. The CDR3 runs 17 residues. CDR3 DNA sequence: TGCGCCAGCAGCCAAGATCCGACAGGGAGCTCCTACAATGAGCAGTTCTTC. Amino acids: CASSQDPTGSSYNEQFF.

The chain uses TRBV7-2 and TRBJ1-2, with no clear D. This CDR3 region has 15 residues. Germline V gives CDR1 SGHTA, CDR2 FQGNSA. Trimming cost V 0 bases and J 6 bases, with 14 bases left between them. CDR3 DNA: TGTGCCAGCAGCTTAGCCGGCCGCAGTGGCGATGGCTACACCTTC. Its translation: CASSLAGRSGDGYTF.

The chain recombines TRBV6-5 with TRBJ2-1; D is unclear. This CDR3 spans 12 amino acids. Germline-derived CDR1 and CDR2 are MNHEY and SVGAGI. V lost 6 bases and J lost 4, with 7 bases in between. CDR3 in DNA: TGTGCCAGCAGCGACGTGTACAATGAGCAGTTCTTC. It translates to CASSDVYNEQFF.

The CDR3 DNA is TGTGCCTGTACTAGCGGGGGAGACAATGAGCAGTTCTTC. Its translation is CACTSGGDNEQFF. The V call is TRBV30, the J call TRBJ2-1; TRBD2 matches at 11 bases. J lost 5 bases, V lost 6 bases, and 3 bases had no gene match. The CDR3 totals 13 residues. The V gene's germline CDR1 is GTSNPN and CDR2 SVGIG (reference sequence).

V is TRBV20-1 and J is TRBJ1-2, with D uncertain. Germline V gene lookup returns CDR1 DFQATT and CDR2 SNEGSKA (reference sequence). Between the trimmed V and J ends, which lost 2 bases and 8 bases, there was a span of 9 bases. This CDR3 comprises 11 residues. CDR3 in DNA: TGCAGTGCTAGAAGGGATCTCGGCTACACCTTC. It yields the protein CSARRDLGYTF.

This clone has just a few counts. V and J are TRBV14 and TRBJ2-3; 12 bases align to TRBD2. The V gene end was trimmed by 5 bases and the J gene end by 2 bases; junction bases not matched to a gene: 5. Germline CDR1 and CDR2: SGHDN and FVKESK. This CDR3 is 16 amino acids long. As DNA, the CDR3 is TGTGCCAGCAGCAAAAGACTAGCGGGGGCCACAGATACGCAGTATTTT. Translating it yields CASSKRLAGATDTQYF.

The V and J genes are TRBV6-5 and TRBJ1-1; 7 bases are shared with TRBD1. CDR3 length: 15 residues. In germline, CDR1 is MNHEY, CDR2 SVGAGI. Trimming at V came to 11 bases and at J to 1 base, leaving 13 bases not matched to a gene. The CDR3 DNA is TGTGCCTCGCAGGAGAGGGGGCCGGGGAACACTGAAGCTTTCTTT. Translation gives CASQERGPGNTEAFF.

J is TRBJ1-1 and V is TRBV27; D unresolved. There are 16 residues in the CDR3. V was pared by 4 bases and J by 1 base, with 16 bases between. The germline V gene encodes CDR1 MNHEY and CDR2 SMNVEV (reference sequence). This CDR3 is CASSSRTWYGNTEAFF. The CDR3 DNA is TGTGCCAGCAGTTCCCGGACCTGGTATGGGAACACTGAAGCTTTCTTT.

The chain uses TRBV7-9 and TRBJ1-2, with D maybe TRBD1 (5 bases). Per germline, CDR1 SEHNR and CDR2 FQNEAQ (reference sequence). Trimming shortened V by 1 base and J by 3 bases, and 12 bases separated the two germline ends. The CDR3 spans 15 residues. CDR3 residues: CASSLVVGADYGYTF. CDR3 sequence (DNA): TGTGCCAGCAGCTTAGTGGTCGGGGCGGACTATGGCTACACCTTC.

This sequence joins TRBV9 and TRBJ1-3, with D possibly matching TRBD1 (6 bases). CDR1 SGDLS and CDR2 YYNGEE come from the germline V gene. V was pared by 1 base and J by 1 base, with 18 bases between. The CDR3 is 18 amino acids. CDR3: CASSVSHGQLLSGNTIYF. The DNA for the CDR3 is TGTGCCAGCAGCGTATCCCATGGACAGCTCCTATCTGGAAACACCATATATTTT.